The 20 T cell receptor beta chains below come from one sample, sequenced in a study of blood T cell repertoires in COVID-19. Only in-frame clones appear in the TCRdb table, and some are missing; sequencing was by immunoSEQ multiplex PCR. The repertoire holds roughly 140,000 clones, with 84% as singletons. Sequenced input: PBMCs or T cells enriched from blood (not recorded which). All receptors come from a young woman who had been exposed to COVID-19.

The rearrangement links TRBV7-9 to TRBJ2-1; 7 positions match TRBD2. Trimming removed 1 base from V and 3 bases from J; junction bases left unmatched: 6. Germline V gene sequence: CDR1 SEHNR, CDR2 FQNEAQ (reference sequence). This CDR3 is built from 16 residues. The DNA of the CDR3 is TGTGCCAGCAGCTTAGAACGGACTAGACGCTACAATGAGCAGTTCTTC. This sequence encodes CASSLERTRRYNEQFF.

The chain couples TRBV5-5 to TRBJ2-1; weak D call: TRBD1 (5 bases). The CDR3 consists of 16 residues. Germline lookup yields CDR1 SGHKS and CDR2 YYEKEE (reference sequence). V was shortened by 1 base and J by 0 bases, with 11 bases between the two germline ends. The CDR3, as DNA: TGTGCCAGCAGCTTGTTCCAGGGTAGCTCCTACAATGAGCAGTTCTTC. Translating it yields CASSLFQGSSYNEQFF.

This clone appeared a few times. The V gene is TRBV27, the J gene TRBJ2-1; D unresolved. The CDR3 covers 12 residues. Germline CDR1 reads MNHEY; CDR2 reads SMNVEV (reference sequence). V was shortened by 10 bases and J by 6 bases, with 13 bases between the two germline ends. This CDR3 reads CANPRGINEQFF. CDR3 nucleotides: TGTGCCAACCCACGAGGAATCAATGAGCAGTTCTTC.

A single count supports this clone. The V call is TRBV30, the J call TRBJ1-2, with 7 bases fitting TRBD1. V lost 8 bases to trimming and J lost 7 bases; unmatched junction nucleotides: 16. In germline, CDR1 is GTSNPN, CDR2 SVGIG (reference sequence). The CDR3 covers 14 residues. The CDR3 is CAGPTQGFLGGYTF. DNA for the CDR3: TGTGCCGGGCCTACACAGGGGTTCCTAGGTGGCTACACCTTC.

V gene TRBV29-1 combines with J gene TRBJ2-1; TRBD2 agrees at 13 bases. There are 14 residues in the CDR3. With V trimmed by 4 bases and J by 9 bases, 6 bases remained unmatched. From germline, CDR1 is SQVTM and CDR2 ANQGSEA. The CDR3 sequence is CSVAGTSGIVEQFF. Here the CDR3 DNA reads TGCAGCGTTGCCGGGACTAGCGGGATCGTTGAGCAGTTCTTC.

The V and J genes are TRBV19 and TRBJ1-4; 7 bases are shared with TRBD1. From germline, CDR1 is LNHDA and CDR2 SQIVND (reference sequence). V lost 2 bases and J lost 7; bases outside the gene matches: 7. The CDR3 is 15 amino acids. The CDR3 here is CASSIQGDVSEKLFF. The CDR3 nucleotides are TGTGCCAGTAGTATACAGGGGGATGTCAGTGAAAAACTGTTTTTT.

The rearrangement joins TRBV27 to TRBJ2-7, with D possibly being TRBD2 (5 bases). CDR1 MNHEY and CDR2 SMNVEV come from the germline V gene (reference sequence). Trimming pared 3 bases from V and 3 bases from J, leaving 9 bases between. The CDR3 runs to 13 residues. The CDR3 nucleotides read TGTGCCAGCAGTTTGGGAGAAAACTACGAGCAGTACTTC. Its protein is CASSLGENYEQYF.

The V and J genes are TRBV19 and TRBJ2-1, with D perhaps TRBD2 (6 bases). This CDR3 contains 14 residues. The germline CDR1 and CDR2 sequences are LNHDA and SQIVND (reference sequence). The V and J ends lost 7 bases and 4 bases respectively, with 14 bases between them. The CDR3 loop is CASTSGRPYNEQFF. Written as DNA, the CDR3 is TGTGCCAGTACGAGTGGGAGGCCTTACAATGAGCAGTTCTTC.

The chain joins TRBV4-1 to TRBJ1-2, with a possible D match to TRBD1 (5 bases). The CDR3 contains 17 residues. Germline V gene sequence: CDR1 MGHRA, CDR2 YSYEKL. With 1 base removed from V and 6 bases from J, the gap between germline ends came to 21 bases. CDR3 nucleotide sequence: TGCGCCAGCAGCCAAGGTCTAATCTCGACAGTACGCGATGGCTACACCTTC. It codes for CASSQGLISTVRDGYTF.

The chain recombines TRBV19 with TRBJ2-4; TRBD1 might be the D (6 bases). The CDR3 has 15 residues. The germline V gene has CDR1 LNHDA and CDR2 SQIVND (reference sequence). The germline V and J ends were trimmed by 5 bases and 0 bases, with 11 bases remaining between them. DNA of the CDR3: TGTGCCAGTAGTCCACAGGGTTTAGCCAAAAACATTCAGTACTTC. Its protein product is CASSPQGLAKNIQYF.

The gene calls are TRBV2 and TRBJ2-5; 11 positions agree with TRBD2. V shed 6 bases, J shed 5 bases, and the junction held 8 bases outside the gene matches. Germline lookup yields CDR1 SNHLY and CDR2 FYNNEI. CDR3 size: 15 residues. The CDR3 DNA follows: TGTGCCAGCAGAATGAGTAGCGGGAGGGATGAGACCCAGTACTTC. This encodes CASRMSSGRDETQYF.

The J gene is TRBJ1-1, the V gene TRBV19; 10 bases fit TRBD1. Germline CDR1 and CDR2: LNHDA and SQIVND (reference sequence). V shed 7 bases, J shed 4 bases, and the junction held 6 bases outside the gene matches. The CDR3 length is 14 residues. In nucleotides, the CDR3 is TGTGCCAGTATTCGGACAGGGGGACGCACTGAAGCTTTCTTT. As protein: CASIRTGGRTEAFF.

The chain recombines TRBV30 with TRBJ1-2; the D gene is possibly TRBD1 (6 bases). The CDR3 covers 16 residues. Germline lookup yields CDR1 GTSNPN and CDR2 SVGIG (reference sequence). V was clipped by 2 bases and J by 8 bases, with 24 bases between them. The CDR3 DNA reads TGTGCCTGGAGTCTACCATTAGGACAGCGCGGAGAAGGCTACACCTTC. This codes for CAWSLPLGQRGEGYTF.

The gene calls are TRBV19 and TRBJ2-2, with 8 bases matching TRBD1. This CDR3 has 14 residues. Germline lookup yields CDR1 LNHDA and CDR2 SQIVND (reference sequence). The V gene end was trimmed by 6 bases and the J gene end by 1 base; junction bases not matched to a gene: 1. The CDR3 region has the DNA TGTGCCAGTAGGGACAGGGAGAACACCGGGGAGCTGTTTTTT. Translation gives CASRDRENTGELFF.

The chain has TRBV23-1 and TRBJ2-7; D perhaps matches TRBD1 (5 bases). TRBV23-1 counts as an open reading frame of uncertain function. V lost 6 bases to trimming and J lost 6 bases, with 15 bases between them. The CDR3 extends over 13 amino acids. Here the CDR3 DNA reads TGCGCCAGCAGGAAATCGGACAAGCCCGAGCAGTACTTC. Translated, it gives CASRKSDKPEQYF.

This clone is a singleton in its sample. This rearrangement joins TRBV27 to TRBJ1-4; 10 bases fit TRBD1. The CDR3 covers 16 residues. J lost 3 bases, V lost 7 bases, and 8 bases had no gene match. CDR1 and CDR2 from the germline V gene are MNHEY and SMNVEV (reference sequence). DNA for the CDR3: TGTGCCAGCAACCCGGACAGGGGGGGGGCTAATGAAAAACTGTTTTTT. The encoded protein is CASNPDRGGANEKLFF.

The V and J genes are TRBV5-4 and TRBJ1-3; D remains ambiguous. Germline CDR1 SGHNT, CDR2 YYREEE (reference sequence). This CDR3 is 16 amino acids long. Trimming removed 4 bases from V and 1 base from J, with 15 bases in between. DNA for the CDR3: TGTGCCAGCAGCCCCCGGAAGGAGTTGTCTGGAAACACCATATATTTT. This codes for CASSPRKELSGNTIYF.

This clone showed up just a few times. The gene calls are TRBV2 and TRBJ1-5, with D possibly matching TRBD1 (5 bases). The CDR3 covers 12 residues. The V and J ends lost 5 bases and 5 bases respectively, with 7 bases between them. Germline V CDR1 and CDR2: SNHLY, FYNNEI. CDR3: CASSFRDQPQHF. As DNA, the CDR3 is TGTGCCAGCAGTTTCAGGGATCAGCCCCAGCATTTT. Filled out from reference TRBV2 and TRBJ1-5, the complete variable domain reads EPEVTQTPSHQVTQMGQEVILRCVPISNHLYFYWYRQILGQKVEFLVSFYNNEISEKSEIFDDQFSVERPDGSNFTLKIRSTKLEDSAMYFCASSFRDQPQHFGDGTRLSIL.

This clone appeared a single time. The gene calls are TRBV2 and TRBJ2-5; D is uncertain. The CDR3 spans 11 residues. CDR1 and CDR2 (germline): SNHLY, FYNNEI. The CDR3, as DNA: TGTGCATCGGAGCTCCAAGAGACCCAGTACTTC. It codes for CASELQETQYF.

The chain employs TRBV7-6 and TRBJ2-3, with a weak D call TRBD2 (6 bases). The length of the CDR3 is 18 residues. Germline V gives CDR1 SGHVS, CDR2 FNYEAQ. Trimming left V 1 base short and J 5 bases short, with 22 bases between. The CDR3 sequence: CASSLDSRQGGDRDTQYF. The CDR3 DNA reads TGTGCCAGCAGCTTAGATAGTCGTCAGGGAGGTGATAGAGATACGCAGTATTTT.